The 6 T cell receptor beta chains reported below all come from one sample, sequenced in a study of T-cell memory formation after mild COVID-19. Each CDR3 protein gets one entry after TCRdb re-called the 5' RACE reads with MiXCR. The table includes hundreds of thousands of distinct CDR3 sequences, 25% to 30% detected once. Input material: PBMCs or a T cell subset sorted from them (not recorded which). The receptors derive from an adult woman who had mild COVID-19 (a few samples of this study predate the infection). Cell type and time point are not known.

The CDR3 nucleotides are TGCAGCGCCGAGACGAGTAGGAGCTATGGCTACACCTTC. Its protein product is CSAETSRSYGYTF. The chain couples TRBV29-1 to TRBJ1-2; D is ambiguous. Trimming took 7 bases from V and 4 from J, leaving 16 bases between them. The CDR3 contains 13 residues. CDR1 is SQVTM, CDR2 ANQGSEA, per germline.

This clonotype was seen more than once but under ten times. V is TRBV7-6 and J is TRBJ2-5, with D tentatively TRBD2 (5 bases). Germline CDR1 and CDR2: SGHVS and FNYEAQ. This CDR3 contains 13 residues. Trimming removed 3 bases from V and 5 bases from J, with 10 bases in between. In nucleotides, the CDR3 is TGTGCCAGCAGCTTGGGAAGGAGGGAGACCCAGTACTTC. Translating gives CASSLGRRETQYF.

This clonotype was counted a few times. Mismatch with germline at one junction end may stem from a read error. The rearrangement joins TRBV7-7 to TRBJ1-6; 7 positions agree with TRBD1. CDR3 length: 13 residues. Germline CDR1 SSHAT, CDR2 FNYEAQ (reference sequence). CDR3: CASSLNMGQTLHF. In DNA, the CDR3 is TGTGCTAGCAGCTTGAACATGGGACAGACCCTCCACTTT.

This rearrangement joins TRBV29-1 to TRBJ1-1; D is undetermined. V was pared by 4 bases and J by 0 bases, with 12 bases between. Germline V CDR1 and CDR2: SQVTM, ANQGSEA. The CDR3 runs to 14 residues. This CDR3 is CSVGFGRVNTEAFF. In DNA, the CDR3 is TGCAGCGTTGGTTTTGGTCGAGTGAACACTGAAGCTTTCTTT.

This clonotype was observed a handful of times. The genes are TRBV6-6 and TRBJ2-2; 9 bases fit TRBD1. V shed 0 bases, J shed 6 bases, and the junction held 5 bases outside the gene matches. The CDR3 totals 16 residues. Germline lookup yields CDR1 MNHNY and CDR2 SVGAGI (reference sequence). CDR3 protein: CASSYSDRGRAGELFF. As DNA, the CDR3 is TGTGCCAGCAGTTACTCGGACAGGGGAAGGGCCGGGGAGCTGTTTTTT.

The CDR3 spells CASSRPTGSLYGNTIYF. The CDR3 DNA reads TGTGCCAGCAGCCGTCCCACAGGGTCACTCTATGGAAACACCATATATTTT. V usage is TRBV7-9 and J usage is TRBJ1-3, with D tentatively TRBD1 (6 bases). Trimming removed 5 bases from V and 3 bases from J, with 20 bases in between. CDR3 length: 17 residues. Germline CDR1 reads SEHNR; CDR2 reads FQNEAQ (reference sequence).